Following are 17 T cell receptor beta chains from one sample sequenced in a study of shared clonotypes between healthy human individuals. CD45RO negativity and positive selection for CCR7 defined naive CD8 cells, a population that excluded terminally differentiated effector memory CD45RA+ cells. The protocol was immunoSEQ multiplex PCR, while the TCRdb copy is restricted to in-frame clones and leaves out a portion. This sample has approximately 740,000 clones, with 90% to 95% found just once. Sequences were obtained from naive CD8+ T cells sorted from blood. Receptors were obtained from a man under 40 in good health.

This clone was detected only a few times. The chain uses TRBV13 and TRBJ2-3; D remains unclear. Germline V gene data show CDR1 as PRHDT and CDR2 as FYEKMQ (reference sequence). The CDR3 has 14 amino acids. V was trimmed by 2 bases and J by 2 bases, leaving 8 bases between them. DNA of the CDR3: TGTGCCAGCAGCTTAATGGCCTTCACAGATACGCAGTATTTT. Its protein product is CASSLMAFTDTQYF.

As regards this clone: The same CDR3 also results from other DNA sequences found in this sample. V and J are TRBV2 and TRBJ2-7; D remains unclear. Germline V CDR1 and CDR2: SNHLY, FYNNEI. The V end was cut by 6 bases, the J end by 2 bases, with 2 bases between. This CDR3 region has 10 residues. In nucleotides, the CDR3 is TGTGCCAGCAGCGCCTACGAGCAGTACTTC. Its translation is CASSAYEQYF.

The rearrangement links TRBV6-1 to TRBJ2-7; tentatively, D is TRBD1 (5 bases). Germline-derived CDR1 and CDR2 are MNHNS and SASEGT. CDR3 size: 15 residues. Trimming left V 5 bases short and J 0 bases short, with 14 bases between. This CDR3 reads CASSTTEGASYEQYF. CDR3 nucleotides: TGTGCCAGCAGTACGACGGAAGGGGCCTCCTACGAGCAGTACTTC.

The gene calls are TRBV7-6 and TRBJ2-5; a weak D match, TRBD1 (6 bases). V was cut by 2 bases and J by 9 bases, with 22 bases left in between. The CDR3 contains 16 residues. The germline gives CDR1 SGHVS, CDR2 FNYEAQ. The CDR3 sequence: CASSLTVGQRFEAQYF. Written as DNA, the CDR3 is TGTGCCAGCAGCTTAACCGTAGGACAGAGGTTTGAGGCCCAGTACTTC.

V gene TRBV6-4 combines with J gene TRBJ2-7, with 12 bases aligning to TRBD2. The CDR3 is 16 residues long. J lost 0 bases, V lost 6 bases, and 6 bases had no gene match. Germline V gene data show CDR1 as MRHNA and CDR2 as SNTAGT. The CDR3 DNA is TGTGCCAGCAGGGGGACTAGCGGGCTACTCTCCTACGAGCAGTACTTC. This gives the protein CASRGTSGLLSYEQYF.

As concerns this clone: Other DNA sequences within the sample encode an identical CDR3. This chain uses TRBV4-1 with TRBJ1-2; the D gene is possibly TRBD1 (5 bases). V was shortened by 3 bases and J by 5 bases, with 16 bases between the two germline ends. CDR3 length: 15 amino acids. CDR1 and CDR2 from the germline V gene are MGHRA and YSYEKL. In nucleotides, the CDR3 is TGCGCCAGCAGCCAGACCCAGGGAGGAGGGTATGGCTACACCTTC. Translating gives CASSQTQGGGYGYTF.

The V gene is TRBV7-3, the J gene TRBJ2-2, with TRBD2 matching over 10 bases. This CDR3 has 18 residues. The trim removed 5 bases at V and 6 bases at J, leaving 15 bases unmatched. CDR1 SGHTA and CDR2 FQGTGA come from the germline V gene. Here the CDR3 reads CASSQGPGTSVVAGELFF. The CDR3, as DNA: TGTGCCAGCAGCCAGGGACCTGGGACTAGCGTCGTGGCCGGGGAGCTGTTTTTT. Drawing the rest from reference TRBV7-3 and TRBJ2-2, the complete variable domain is GAGVSQTPSNKVTEKGKYVELRCDPISGHTALYWYRQSLGQGPEFLIYFQGTGAADDSGLPNDRFFAVRPEGSVSTLKIQRTERGDSAVYLCASSQGPGTSVVAGELFFGEGSRLTVL.

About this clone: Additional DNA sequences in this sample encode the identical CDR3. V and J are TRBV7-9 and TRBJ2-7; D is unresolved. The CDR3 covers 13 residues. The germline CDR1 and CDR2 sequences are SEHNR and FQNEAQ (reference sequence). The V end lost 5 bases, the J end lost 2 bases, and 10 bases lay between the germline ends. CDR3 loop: CASSPRDAYEQYF. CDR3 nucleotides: TGTGCCAGCAGCCCCAGAGACGCCTACGAGCAGTACTTC.

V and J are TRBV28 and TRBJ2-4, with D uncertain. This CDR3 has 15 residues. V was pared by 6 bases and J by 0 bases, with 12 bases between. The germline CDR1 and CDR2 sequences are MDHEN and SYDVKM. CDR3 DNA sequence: TGTGCCAGCAGAGGGTTAGTTCTAGCCAAAAACATTCAGTACTTC. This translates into CASRGLVLAKNIQYF. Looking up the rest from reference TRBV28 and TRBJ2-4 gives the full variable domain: DVKVTQSSRYLVKRTGEKVFLECVQDMDHENMFWYRQDPGLGLRLIYFSYDVKMKEKGDIPEGYSVSREKKERFSLILESASTNQTSMYLCASRGLVLAKNIQYFGAGTRLSVL.

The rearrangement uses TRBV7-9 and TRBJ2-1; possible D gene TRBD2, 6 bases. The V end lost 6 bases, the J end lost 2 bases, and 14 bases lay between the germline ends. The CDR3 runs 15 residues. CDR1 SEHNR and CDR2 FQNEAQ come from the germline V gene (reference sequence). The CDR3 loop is CASRDYRYPYNEQFF. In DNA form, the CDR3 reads TGTGCCAGCAGGGACTACAGGTACCCCTACAATGAGCAGTTCTTC.

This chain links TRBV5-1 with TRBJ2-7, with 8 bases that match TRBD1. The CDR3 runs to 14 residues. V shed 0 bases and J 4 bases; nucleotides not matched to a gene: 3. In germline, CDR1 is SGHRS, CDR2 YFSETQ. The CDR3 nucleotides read TGCGCCAGCAGCTTGGGGACAGGGATGTACGAGCAGTACTTC. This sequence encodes CASSLGTGMYEQYF.

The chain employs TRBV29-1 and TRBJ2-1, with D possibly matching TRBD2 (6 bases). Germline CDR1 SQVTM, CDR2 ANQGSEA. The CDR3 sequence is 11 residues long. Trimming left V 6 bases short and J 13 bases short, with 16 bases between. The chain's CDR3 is CSVSSGVHQFF. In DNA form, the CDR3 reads TGCAGCGTCTCGTCGGGGGTCCATCAGTTCTTC.

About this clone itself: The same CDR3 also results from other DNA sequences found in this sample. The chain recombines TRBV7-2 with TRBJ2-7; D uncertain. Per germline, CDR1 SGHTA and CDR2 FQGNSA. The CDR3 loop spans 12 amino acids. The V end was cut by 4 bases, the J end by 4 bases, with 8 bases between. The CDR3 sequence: CASSYPGYEQYF. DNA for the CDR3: TGTGCCAGCAGCTATCCCGGGTACGAGCAGTACTTC. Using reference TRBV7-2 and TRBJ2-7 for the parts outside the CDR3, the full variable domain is GAGVSQSPSNKVTEKGKDVELRCDPISGHTALYWYRQSLGQGLEFLIYFQGNSAPDKSGLPSDRFSAERTGGSVSTLTIQRTQQEDSAVYLCASSYPGYEQYFGPGTRLTVT.

The CDR3 DNA sequence: TGTGCCAGCTCACCACCGCTAACAGCTTCCACCGGGGAGCTGTTTTTT. Its translation is CASSPPLTASTGELFF. The chain combines TRBV18 with TRBJ2-2; unclear D gene. Germline-derived CDR1 and CDR2 are KGHSH and LQKENI. V was shortened by 0 bases and J by 4 bases, with 12 bases between the two germline ends. CDR3 length: 16 amino acids.

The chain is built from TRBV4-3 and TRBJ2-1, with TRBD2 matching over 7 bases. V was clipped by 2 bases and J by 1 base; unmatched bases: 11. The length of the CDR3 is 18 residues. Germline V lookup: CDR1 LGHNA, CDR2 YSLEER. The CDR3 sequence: CASSQQLPAGESYNEQFF. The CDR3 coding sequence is TGCGCCAGCAGCCAACAACTACCGGCGGGAGAATCCTACAATGAGCAGTTCTTC.

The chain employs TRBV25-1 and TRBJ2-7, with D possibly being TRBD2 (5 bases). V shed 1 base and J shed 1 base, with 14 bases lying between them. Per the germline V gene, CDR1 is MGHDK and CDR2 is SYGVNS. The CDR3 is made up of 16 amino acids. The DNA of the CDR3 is TGTGCCAGCAGTGAATTGAGGCGGACTGCATCCTACGAGCAGTACTTC. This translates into CASSELRRTASYEQYF.

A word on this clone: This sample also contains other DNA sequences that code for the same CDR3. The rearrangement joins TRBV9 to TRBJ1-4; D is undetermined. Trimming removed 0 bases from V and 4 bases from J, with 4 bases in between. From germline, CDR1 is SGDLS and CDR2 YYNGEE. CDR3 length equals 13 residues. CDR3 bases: TGTGCCAGCAGCGTAGGTGGTAATGAAAAACTGTTTTTT. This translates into CASSVGGNEKLFF.